Listed below are T cell receptor beta chains from one sample, sequenced in a study of blood T cell repertoires in COVID-19. Some clones are missing from TCRdb's copy, which holds only in-frame ones; the method was immunoSEQ multiplex PCR. Among about 250,000 clones, about 85% were seen once, and the ten largest hold 0.87%. The sample consisted of peripheral blood. These TCRs come from a human donor with COVID-19, enrolled during active disease. The donor label of this sample is uncertain. Both conserved end residues are trimmed from each CDR3. Each record gives: V gene, CDR3 length, J gene, CDR3 protein.

v_call: TRBV7-2; cdr3_length: 14; j_call: TRBJ1-3; cdr3_aa: ASSFSAGGTGNTIY
v_call: TRBV12-1; cdr3_length: 13; j_call: TRBJ1-1; cdr3_aa: ASTPARGGSPEAF
v_call: TRBV6-5; cdr3_length: 12; j_call: TRBJ2-7; cdr3_aa: ASSYGDRTYEQY
v_call: TRBV9; cdr3_length: 11; j_call: TRBJ1-1; cdr3_aa: ASSFRGNTEAF
v_call: TRBV30; cdr3_length: 11; j_call: TRBJ1-5; cdr3_aa: AWGTGFNQPQH
v_call: TRBV7-9; cdr3_length: 13; j_call: TRBJ1-2; cdr3_aa: ASRLASGLGDGYT
v_call: TRBV10-3; cdr3_length: 12; j_call: TRBJ1-4; cdr3_aa: AAGKGQGGEKLF
v_call: TRBV7-6; cdr3_length: 14; j_call: TRBJ1-1; cdr3_aa: ASSPDRVSLGPEAF
v_call: TRBV30; cdr3_length: 12; j_call: TRBJ2-7; cdr3_aa: AWSLTGGGYEQY
v_call: TRBV2; cdr3_length: 12; j_call: TRBJ1-2; cdr3_aa: ASSPVGGGHGYT
v_call: TRBV24-1; cdr3_length: 13; j_call: TRBJ2-3; cdr3_aa: ATSDFSGLAGGQY
v_call: TRBV5-1; cdr3_length: 14; j_call: TRBJ2-2; cdr3_aa: ASSSYRGRDTGELF
v_call: TRBV6-1; cdr3_length: 14; j_call: TRBJ2-4; cdr3_aa: ASSEWDTGQENIQY
v_call: TRBV28; cdr3_length: 14; j_call: TRBJ2-2; cdr3_aa: ASNERGTGEAGELF
v_call: TRBV7-8; cdr3_length: 12; j_call: TRBJ2-7; cdr3_aa: ASSLIGGAYEQY
v_call: TRBV5-1; cdr3_length: 13; j_call: TRBJ2-3; cdr3_aa: ASSRGDRDTDTQY
v_call: TRBV28; cdr3_length: 16; j_call: TRBJ1-5; cdr3_aa: ASSSPILGQSSNQPQH
v_call: TRBV24-1; cdr3_length: 15; j_call: TRBJ2-2; cdr3_aa: ATSDSGQGARTGELF
v_call: TRBV5-1; cdr3_length: 16; j_call: TRBJ2-7; cdr3_aa: ASSLARTSGLNSYEQY
v_call: TRBV18; cdr3_length: 11; j_call: TRBJ1-6; cdr3_aa: ASSLEENSPLH
v_call: TRBV6-5; cdr3_length: 10; j_call: TRBJ2-3; cdr3_aa: ASRASGDTQY
v_call: TRBV6-6; cdr3_length: 12; j_call: TRBJ1-4; cdr3_aa: ASSYRDRHEKLF
v_call: TRBV7-2; cdr3_length: 14; j_call: TRBJ2-7; cdr3_aa: ASSLGSGRSSYEQY
v_call: TRBV6-5; cdr3_length: 14; j_call: TRBJ2-2; cdr3_aa: ASSYLRPLGGGELF
v_call: TRBV6-5; cdr3_length: 10; j_call: TRBJ1-1; cdr3_aa: ASSDRGTEAF
v_call: TRBV27; cdr3_length: 12; j_call: TRBJ2-5; cdr3_aa: ASSFAGGRETQY
v_call: TRBV3-1/TRBV3-2; cdr3_length: 12; j_call: TRBJ1-2; cdr3_aa: ASSQDTGIYGYT
v_call: TRBV6-5; cdr3_length: 11; j_call: TRBJ1-1; cdr3_aa: ASRTGLVGEAF
v_call: TRBV20-1; cdr3_length: 13; j_call: TRBJ2-3; cdr3_aa: SASSGSEITDTQY
v_call: TRBV2; cdr3_length: 14; j_call: TRBJ2-3; cdr3_aa: ASSEIPAGEVDTQY
v_call: TRBV28; cdr3_length: 11; j_call: TRBJ1-2; cdr3_aa: ASSWGTGNGYT
v_call: TRBV7-9; cdr3_length: 14; j_call: TRBJ1-6; cdr3_aa: ASSSQGETYNSPLH
v_call: TRBV18; cdr3_length: 13; j_call: TRBJ2-2; cdr3_aa: ASSLRTGNTGELF
v_call: TRBV5-1; cdr3_length: 12; j_call: TRBJ2-5; cdr3_aa: ASRWDTPQETQY
v_call: TRBV7-8; cdr3_length: 14; j_call: TRBJ2-2; cdr3_aa: ASSLSGVWDTGELF
v_call: TRBV27; cdr3_length: 12; j_call: TRBJ2-7; cdr3_aa: ASTATSGGYEQY
v_call: TRBV30; cdr3_length: 10; j_call: TRBJ2-2; cdr3_aa: AWSFSTGELF
v_call: TRBV7-2; cdr3_length: 13; j_call: TRBJ2-1; cdr3_aa: ASSLVVSGRGEQF
v_call: TRBV7-9; cdr3_length: 14; j_call: TRBJ2-7; cdr3_aa: ASSPQPGQSSYEQY
v_call: TRBV30; cdr3_length: 16; j_call: TRBJ2-2; cdr3_aa: AWSENGSWDRKAGELF